This T cell receptor (beta chain) was captured by sequencing in a study of shared clonotypes between healthy human individuals. About this clone itself: Its target is unknown.

The study's findings and limits: The study drew on few donors, limiting represented genetic and exposure-history diversity.

Germline values: CDR1 MDHEN, CDR2 SYDVKM. The CDR3 covers 14 residues. Trimming removed 5 bases at V and 2 bases at J, with 12 bases between. Roughly 89 million PBMCs served as the genomic DNA source for unsorted samples. Samples underwent the assay at deep level. Some clones are missing from TCRdb's copy, which holds only in-frame ones; the method was immunoSEQ multiplex PCR. Of roughly 500,000 clones listed, 60% to 85% are singletons. The sequence was collected from a woman aged 40 to 50 in good health. Some clones in this sample may be carry-over from other donors' samples. Sequenced sample: PBMCs. V is TRBV28 and J is TRBJ1-1, with D perhaps TRBD1 (5 bases). The CDR3 DNA reads TGTGCCAGCAGTGGGCCGGGGGGAAACACTGAAGCTTTCTTT. It yields the protein CASSGPGGNTEAFF.